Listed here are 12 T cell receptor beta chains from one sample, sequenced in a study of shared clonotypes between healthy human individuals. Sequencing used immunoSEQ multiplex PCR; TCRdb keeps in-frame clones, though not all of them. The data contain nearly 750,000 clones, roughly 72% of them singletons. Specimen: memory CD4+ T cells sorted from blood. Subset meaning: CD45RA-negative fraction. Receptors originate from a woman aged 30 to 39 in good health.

Written as DNA, the CDR3 is TGTGCCAGCGCAGTTTTCAGGACAGGGTGGCTTGATGGCTACACCTTC. Its protein product is CASAVFRTGWLDGYTF. The chain has TRBV27 and TRBJ1-2; 8 bases align to TRBD1. The CDR3 extends over 16 amino acids. The V gene end was trimmed by 8 bases and the J gene end by 6 bases; junction bases not matched to a gene: 17. Germline loops: CDR1 MNHEY, CDR2 SMNVEV (reference sequence).

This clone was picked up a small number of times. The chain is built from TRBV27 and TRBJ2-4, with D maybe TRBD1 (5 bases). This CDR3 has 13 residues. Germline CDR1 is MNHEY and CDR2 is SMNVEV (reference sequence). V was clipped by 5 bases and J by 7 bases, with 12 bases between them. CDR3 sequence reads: CASSPSAGNIQYF. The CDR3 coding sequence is TGTGCCAGCAGTCCGTCGGCAGGGAACATTCAGTACTTC.

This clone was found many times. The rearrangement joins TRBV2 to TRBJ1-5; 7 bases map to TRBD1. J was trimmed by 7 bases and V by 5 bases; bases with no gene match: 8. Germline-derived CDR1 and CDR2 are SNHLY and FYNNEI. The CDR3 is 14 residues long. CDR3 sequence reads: CASSQDRVGQPQHF. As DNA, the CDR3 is TGTGCCAGCAGTCAAGACAGGGTTGGGCAGCCCCAGCATTTT.

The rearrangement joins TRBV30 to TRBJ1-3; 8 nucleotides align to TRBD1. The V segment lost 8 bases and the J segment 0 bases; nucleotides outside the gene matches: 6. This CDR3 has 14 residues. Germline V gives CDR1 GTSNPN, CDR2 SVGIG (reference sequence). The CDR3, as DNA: TGTGCCATCAGAACAGGGGGCTCTGGAAACACCATATATTTT. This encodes CAIRTGGSGNTIYF.

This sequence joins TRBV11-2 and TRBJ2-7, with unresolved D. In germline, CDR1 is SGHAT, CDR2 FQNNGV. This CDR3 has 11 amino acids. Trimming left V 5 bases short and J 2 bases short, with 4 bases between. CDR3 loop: CASSATYEQYF. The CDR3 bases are TGTGCCAGCAGCGCCACCTACGAGCAGTACTTC.

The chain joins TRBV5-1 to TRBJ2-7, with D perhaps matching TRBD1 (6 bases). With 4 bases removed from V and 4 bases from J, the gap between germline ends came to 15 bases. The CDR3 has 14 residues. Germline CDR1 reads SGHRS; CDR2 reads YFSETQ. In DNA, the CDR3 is TGCGCCAGCAGCCGGACAGCAGGGGATTACGAGCAGTACTTC. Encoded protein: CASSRTAGDYEQYF.

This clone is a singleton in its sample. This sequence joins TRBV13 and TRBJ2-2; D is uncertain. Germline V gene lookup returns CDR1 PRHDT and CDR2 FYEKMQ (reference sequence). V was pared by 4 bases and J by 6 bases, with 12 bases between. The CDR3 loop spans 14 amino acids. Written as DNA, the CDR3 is TGTGCCAGCAGCTCCGAATCGGGCCCCGGGGAGCTGTTTTTT. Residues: CASSSESGPGELFF.

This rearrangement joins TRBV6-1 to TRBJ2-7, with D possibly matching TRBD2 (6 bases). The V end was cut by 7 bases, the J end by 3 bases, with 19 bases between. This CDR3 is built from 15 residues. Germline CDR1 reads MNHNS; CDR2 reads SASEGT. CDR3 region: CASTLLREAGYEQYF. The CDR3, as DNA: TGTGCCAGCACCCTCCTCAGGGAGGCAGGCTACGAGCAGTACTTC.

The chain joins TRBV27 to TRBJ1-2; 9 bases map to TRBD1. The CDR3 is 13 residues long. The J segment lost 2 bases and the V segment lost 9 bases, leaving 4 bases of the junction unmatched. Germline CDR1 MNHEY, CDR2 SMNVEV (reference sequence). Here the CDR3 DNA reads TGTGCCAGGACCGGACAGGGGAACTATGGCTACACCTTC. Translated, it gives CARTGQGNYGYTF.

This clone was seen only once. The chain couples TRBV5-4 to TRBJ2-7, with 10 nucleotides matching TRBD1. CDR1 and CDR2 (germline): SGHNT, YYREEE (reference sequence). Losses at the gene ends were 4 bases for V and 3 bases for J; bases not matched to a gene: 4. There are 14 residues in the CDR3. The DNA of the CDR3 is TGTGCCAGCAGCCGGGACAGGGGTGGCTACGAGCAGTACTTC. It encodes CASSRDRGGYEQYF.

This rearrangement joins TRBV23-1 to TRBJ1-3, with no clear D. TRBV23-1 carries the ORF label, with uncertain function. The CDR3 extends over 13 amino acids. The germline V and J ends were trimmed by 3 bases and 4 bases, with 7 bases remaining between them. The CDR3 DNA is TGCGCCAGCAGTCAGTCTCAGGGAAACACCATATATTTT. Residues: CASSQSQGNTIYF.

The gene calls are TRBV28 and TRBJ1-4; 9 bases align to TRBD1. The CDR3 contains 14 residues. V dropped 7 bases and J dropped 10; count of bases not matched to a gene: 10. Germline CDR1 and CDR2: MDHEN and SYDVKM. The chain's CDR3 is CASNQDRGSRKLFF. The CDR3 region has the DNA TGTGCCAGCAATCAGGACAGGGGATCTCGAAAACTGTTTTTT. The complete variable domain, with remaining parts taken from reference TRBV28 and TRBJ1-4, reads DVKVTQSSRYLVKRTGEKVFLECVQDMDHENMFWYRQDPGLGLRLIYFSYDVKMKEKGDIPEGYSVSREKKERFSLILESASTNQTSMYLCASNQDRGSRKLFFGSGTQLSVL.